The clone carrying this T cell receptor beta chain appeared once. A much larger clone differs from this one at a single base, so this may be a read error. Germline DNA was also extracted, and blood RNA derived from unsorted whole blood. The CDR3 sequence is 15 residues long. The germline gives CDR1 SGHAT, CDR2 FQNNGV. Reverse transcription of approximately 500 ng total RNA with a constant-region primer produced TCR beta cDNA. Construction of TCR beta libraries relied on three successive nested multiplex PCR rounds employing slightly modified ARM-PCR. In the first two PCR rounds, TRBV1-TRBV30 forward primers were paired with a C-beta reverse primer, and each round lasted around 10 cycles. TCRdb re-derived calls from the multiplex PCR reads in MiXCR, one entry per CDR3 protein. The sample holds about 320,000 distinct CDR3 sequences, 45% to 70% seen once. This record comes from a study of tumor-infiltrating lymphocytes in primary liver carcinoma.

The receptor was derived from a woman aged 30 to 39 with primary liver carcinoma and hepatitis B virus infection. The sequencing sample was made of peripheral blood. The chain has TRBV11-2 and TRBJ2-4, with D tentatively TRBD2 (6 bases). CDR3 region: CASNLVRGAKNIQYF. The CDR3 bases are TGTGCCAGCAACTTAGTTCGGGGGGCCAAAAACATTCAGTACTTC. Combining the CDR3 with reference TRBV11-2 and TRBJ2-4 gives the whole variable domain EAGVAQSPRYKIIEKRQSVAFWCNPISGHATLYWYQQILGQGPKLLIQFQNNGVVDDSQLPKDRFSAERLKGVDSTLKIQPAKLEDSAVYLCASNLVRGAKNIQYFGAGTRLSVL.